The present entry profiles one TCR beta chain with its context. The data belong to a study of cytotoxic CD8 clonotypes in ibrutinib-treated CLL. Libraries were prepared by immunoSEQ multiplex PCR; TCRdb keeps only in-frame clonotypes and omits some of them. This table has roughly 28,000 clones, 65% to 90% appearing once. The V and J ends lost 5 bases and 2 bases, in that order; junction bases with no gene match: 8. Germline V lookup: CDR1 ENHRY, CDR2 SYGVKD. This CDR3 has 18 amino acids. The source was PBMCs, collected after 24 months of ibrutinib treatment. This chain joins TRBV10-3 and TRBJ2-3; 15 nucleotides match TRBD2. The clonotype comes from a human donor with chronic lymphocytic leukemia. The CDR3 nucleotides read TGTGCCATCAGTCCGGGACTAGCGGGGGGCCTTATCACAGATACGCAGTATTTT. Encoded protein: CAISPGLAGGLITDTQYF.